This T cell receptor beta chain was retrieved from a study of T cell responses to AZD1222 COVID-19 vaccine. Whole-study findings and limits: The reported proportion of spike-specific TCRs targeting unmutated variant regions was nearly half. At baseline, seropositivity was found in only a handful of AZD1222 recipients. The donor group comprised mostly white British people and more females; the analysis possibly underestimated clonal diversity. Vaccine-associated CD4 TCRs spanned spike, dominant at 160-218 and 743-854.

Concerning this clone: Its antigen is undetermined.

Some clones are missing from TCRdb's copy, which holds only in-frame ones; the method was immunoSEQ multiplex PCR. Seen here are about 190,000 clones, just over 90% observed once, and the top ten hold 3.5% to 4%. Trimming shortened V by 7 bases and J by 0 bases, and 7 bases separated the two germline ends. Germline-derived CDR1 and CDR2 are LNHDA and SQIVND (reference sequence). CDR3 length equals 14 residues. The gene calls are TRBV19 and TRBJ2-6; D is undetermined. The clonotype comes from an adult who received the MenACWY meningococcal vaccine as a control. This specimen consisted of peripheral blood, obtained 28 days after the second dose of the MenACWY control vaccine. CDR3 sequence reads: CASKTDSGANVLTF. The CDR3 nucleotides are TGTGCCAGTAAGACCGACTCTGGGGCCAACGTCCTGACTTTC. Combining the CDR3 with reference TRBV19 and TRBJ2-6 gives the whole variable domain DGGITQSPKYLFRKEGQNVTLSCEQNLNHDAMYWYRQDPGQGLRLIYYSQIVNDFQKGDIAEGYSVSREKKESFPLTVTSAQKNPTAFYLCASKTDSGANVLTFGAGSRLTVL.